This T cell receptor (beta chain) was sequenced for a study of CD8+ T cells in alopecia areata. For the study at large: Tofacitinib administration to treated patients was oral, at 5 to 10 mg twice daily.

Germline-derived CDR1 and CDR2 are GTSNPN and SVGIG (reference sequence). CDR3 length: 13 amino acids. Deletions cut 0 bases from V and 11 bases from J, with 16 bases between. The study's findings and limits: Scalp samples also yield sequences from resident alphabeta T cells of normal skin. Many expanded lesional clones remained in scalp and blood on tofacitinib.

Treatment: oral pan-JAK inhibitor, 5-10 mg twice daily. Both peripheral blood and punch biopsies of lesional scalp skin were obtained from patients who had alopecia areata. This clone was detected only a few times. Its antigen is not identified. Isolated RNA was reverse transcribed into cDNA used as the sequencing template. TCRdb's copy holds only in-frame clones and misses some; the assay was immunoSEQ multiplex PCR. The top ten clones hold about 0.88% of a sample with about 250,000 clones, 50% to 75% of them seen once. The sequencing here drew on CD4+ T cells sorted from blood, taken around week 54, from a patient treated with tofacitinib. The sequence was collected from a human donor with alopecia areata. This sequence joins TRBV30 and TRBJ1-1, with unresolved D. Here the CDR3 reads CAWSVGPRGRAFF. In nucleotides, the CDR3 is TGTGCCTGGAGTGTGGGTCCCCGGGGAAGGGCTTTCTTT.